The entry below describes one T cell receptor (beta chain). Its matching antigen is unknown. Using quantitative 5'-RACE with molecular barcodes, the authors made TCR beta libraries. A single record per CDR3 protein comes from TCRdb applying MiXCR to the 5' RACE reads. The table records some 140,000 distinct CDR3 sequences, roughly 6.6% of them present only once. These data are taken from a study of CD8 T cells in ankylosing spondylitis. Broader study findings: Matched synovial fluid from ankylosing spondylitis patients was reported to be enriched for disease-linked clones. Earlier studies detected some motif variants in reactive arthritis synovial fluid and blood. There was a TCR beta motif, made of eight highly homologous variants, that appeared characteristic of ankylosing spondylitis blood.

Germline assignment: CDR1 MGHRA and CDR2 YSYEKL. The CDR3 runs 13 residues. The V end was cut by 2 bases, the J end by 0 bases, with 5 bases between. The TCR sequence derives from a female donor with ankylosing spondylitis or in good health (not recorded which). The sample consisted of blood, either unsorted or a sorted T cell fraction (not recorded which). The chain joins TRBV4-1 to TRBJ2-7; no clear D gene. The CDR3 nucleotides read TGCGCCAGCAGCCAAACCACCTCCTACGAGCAGTACTTC. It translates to CASSQTTSYEQYF.